This TCR beta chain was retrieved from a study of shared clonotypes between healthy human individuals. The length of the CDR3 is 12 residues. Germline CDR1 MDHEN, CDR2 SYDVKM. V shed 7 bases and J 5 bases; nucleotides not matched to a gene: 4. Sequencing was at deep level. Repertoires were generated with immunoSEQ multiplex PCR, while TCRdb's copy carries only in-frame clones and drops some. The data hold some 1.4 million clones, with roughly 96% observed a single time. The chain joins TRBV28 to TRBJ2-7; 8 bases map to TRBD2. Sample: naive CD4+ T cells sorted from blood. Regarding subset: CD45RA+ positively selected. The TCR was taken from a man aged 25 to 45 in good health. The CDR3 sequence: CASTSGRHEQYF. CDR3 bases: TGTGCCAGCACCAGCGGGAGACACGAGCAGTACTTC. The variable domain in full, with the rest retrieved from reference TRBV28 and TRBJ2-7, is DVKVTQSSRYLVKRTGEKVFLECVQDMDHENMFWYRQDPGLGLRLIYFSYDVKMKEKGDIPEGYSVSREKKERFSLILESASTNQTSMYLCASTSGRHEQYFGPGTRLTVT.